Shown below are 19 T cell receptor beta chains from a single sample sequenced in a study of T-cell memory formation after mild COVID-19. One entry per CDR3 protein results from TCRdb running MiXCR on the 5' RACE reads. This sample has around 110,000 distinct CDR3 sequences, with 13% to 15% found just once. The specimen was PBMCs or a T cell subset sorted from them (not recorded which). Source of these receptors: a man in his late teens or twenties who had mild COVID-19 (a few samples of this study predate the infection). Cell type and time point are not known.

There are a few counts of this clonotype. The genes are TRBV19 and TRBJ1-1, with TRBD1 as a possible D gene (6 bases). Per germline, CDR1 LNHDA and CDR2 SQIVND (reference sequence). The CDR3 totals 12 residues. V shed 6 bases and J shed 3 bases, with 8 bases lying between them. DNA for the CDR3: TGTGCCAGTAGGAAGGGGGACACTGAAGCTTTCTTT. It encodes CASRKGDTEAFF. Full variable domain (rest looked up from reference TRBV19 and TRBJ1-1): DGGITQSPKYLFRKEGQNVTLSCEQNLNHDAMYWYRQDPGQGLRLIYYSQIVNDFQKGDIAEGYSVSREKKESFPLTVTSAQKNPTAFYLCASRKGDTEAFFGQGTRLTVV.

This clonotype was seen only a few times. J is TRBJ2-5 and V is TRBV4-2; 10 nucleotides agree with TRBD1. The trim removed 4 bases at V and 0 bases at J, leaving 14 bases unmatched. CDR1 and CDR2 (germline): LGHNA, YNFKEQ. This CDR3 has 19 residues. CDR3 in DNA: TGTGCCAGCAGCCGAGACGGGACAGGGGAGAGGGGGTACCAAGAGACCCAGTACTTC. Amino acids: CASSRDGTGERGYQETQYF.

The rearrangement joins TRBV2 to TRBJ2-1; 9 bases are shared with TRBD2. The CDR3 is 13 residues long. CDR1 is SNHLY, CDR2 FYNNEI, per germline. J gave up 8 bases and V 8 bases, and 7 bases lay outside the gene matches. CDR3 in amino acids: CASGLAGTDEQFF. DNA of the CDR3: TGTGCCAGCGGCCTAGCGGGGACCGATGAGCAGTTCTTC.

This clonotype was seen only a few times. The CDR3 coding sequence is TGTGCCAGTCGCTTCGATTCCTCCTATAATTCACCCCTCCACTTT. Translation gives CASRFDSSYNSPLHF. This chain uses TRBV19 with TRBJ1-6; D is ambiguous. V was clipped by 8 bases and J by 0 bases, with 11 bases between them. Per the germline V gene, CDR1 is LNHDA and CDR2 is SQIVND (reference sequence). The CDR3 has 15 amino acids.

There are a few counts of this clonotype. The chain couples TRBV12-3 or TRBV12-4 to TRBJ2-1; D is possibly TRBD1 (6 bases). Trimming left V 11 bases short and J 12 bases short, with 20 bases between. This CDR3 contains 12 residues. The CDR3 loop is CACEQGDNRQFF. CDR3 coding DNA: TGTGCCTGTGAACAGGGAGACAATAGGCAGTTCTTC.

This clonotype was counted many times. The CDR3 loop is CASSPYPGGPGDEQFF. CDR3 sequence (DNA): TGTGCCAGCAGCCCCTATCCCGGGGGGCCGGGCGATGAGCAGTTCTTC. The rearrangement links TRBV11-2 to TRBJ2-1; possibly TRBD2 for D (7 bases). The V end was cut by 5 bases, the J end by 8 bases, with 22 bases between. In germline, CDR1 is SGHAT, CDR2 FQNNGV. The CDR3 loop spans 16 amino acids.

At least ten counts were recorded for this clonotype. CDR3 nucleotide sequence: TGCAGTGCTAGAGCCGGGGGAGGATGGAATACGCAGTATTTT. As protein: CSARAGGGWNTQYF. J is TRBJ2-3 and V is TRBV20-1; a weak D match, TRBD2 (6 bases). Trimming stripped 1 base from V and 7 bases from J, with 15 bases between. Per germline, CDR1 DFQATT and CDR2 SNEGSKA (reference sequence). CDR3 length: 14 amino acids.

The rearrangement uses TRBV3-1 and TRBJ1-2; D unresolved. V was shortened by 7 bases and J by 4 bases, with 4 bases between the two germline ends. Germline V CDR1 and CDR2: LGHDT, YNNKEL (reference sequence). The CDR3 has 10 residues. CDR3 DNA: TGTGCCAGCACCGGCTATGGCTACACCTTC. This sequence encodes CASTGYGYTF.

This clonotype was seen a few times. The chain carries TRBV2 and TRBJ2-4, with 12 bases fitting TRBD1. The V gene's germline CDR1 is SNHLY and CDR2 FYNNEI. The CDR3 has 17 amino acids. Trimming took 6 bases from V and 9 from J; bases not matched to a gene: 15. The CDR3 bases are TGTGCCAGCAGCGGGGGACAGGGGGCTGGCCCCCTAGGCATTCAGTACTTC. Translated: CASSGGQGAGPLGIQYF.

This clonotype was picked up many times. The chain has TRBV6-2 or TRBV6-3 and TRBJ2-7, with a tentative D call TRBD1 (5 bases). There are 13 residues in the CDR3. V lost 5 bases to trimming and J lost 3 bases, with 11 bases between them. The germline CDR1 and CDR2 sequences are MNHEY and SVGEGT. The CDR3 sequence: CASSKDKVYEQYF. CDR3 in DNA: TGTGCCAGCAGTAAGGACAAGGTCTACGAGCAGTACTTC.

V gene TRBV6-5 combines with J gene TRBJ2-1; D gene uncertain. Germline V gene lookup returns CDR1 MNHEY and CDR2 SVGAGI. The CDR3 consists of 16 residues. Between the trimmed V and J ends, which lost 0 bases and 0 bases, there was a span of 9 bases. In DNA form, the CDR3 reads TGTGCCAGCAGTTACTCGGCCGCCAGCTCCTACAATGAGCAGTTCTTC. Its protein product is CASSYSAASSYNEQFF.

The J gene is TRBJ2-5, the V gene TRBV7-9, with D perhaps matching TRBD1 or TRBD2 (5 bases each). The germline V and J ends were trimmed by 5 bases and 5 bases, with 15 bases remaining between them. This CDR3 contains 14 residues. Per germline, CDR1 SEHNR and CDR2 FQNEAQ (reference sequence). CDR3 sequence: CASSRGTWGETQYF. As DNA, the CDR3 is TGTGCCAGCAGCCGAGGGACGTGGGGGGAGACCCAGTACTTC.

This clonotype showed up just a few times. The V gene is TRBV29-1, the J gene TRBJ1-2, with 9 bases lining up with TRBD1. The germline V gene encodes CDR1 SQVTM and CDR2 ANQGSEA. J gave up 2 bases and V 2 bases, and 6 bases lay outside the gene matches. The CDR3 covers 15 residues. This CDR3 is CSVELGTGKNYGYTF. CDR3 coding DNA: TGCAGCGTTGAACTCGGGACAGGGAAGAACTATGGCTACACCTTC.

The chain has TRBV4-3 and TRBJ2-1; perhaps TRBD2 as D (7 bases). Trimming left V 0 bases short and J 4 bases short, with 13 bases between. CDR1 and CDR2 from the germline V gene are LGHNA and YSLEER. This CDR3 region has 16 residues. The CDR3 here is CASSQDEGGRYNEQFF. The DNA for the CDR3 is TGCGCCAGCAGCCAAGATGAGGGGGGGCGGTACAATGAGCAGTTCTTC.

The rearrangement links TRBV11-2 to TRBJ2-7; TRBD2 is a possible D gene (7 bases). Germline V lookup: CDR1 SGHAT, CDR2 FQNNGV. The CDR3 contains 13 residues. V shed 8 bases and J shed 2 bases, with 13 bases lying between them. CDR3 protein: CASGRGGPYEQYV. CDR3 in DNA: TGTGCCAGCGGGAGGGGGGGCCCCTACGAGCAGTACGTC.

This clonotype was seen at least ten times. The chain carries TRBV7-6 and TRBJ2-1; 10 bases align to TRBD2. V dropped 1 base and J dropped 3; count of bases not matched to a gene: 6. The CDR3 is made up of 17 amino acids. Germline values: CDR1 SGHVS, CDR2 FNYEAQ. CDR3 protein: CASSLEASGGVYNEQFF. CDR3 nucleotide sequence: TGTGCCAGCAGCTTAGAGGCTAGCGGGGGTGTCTACAATGAGCAGTTCTTC.

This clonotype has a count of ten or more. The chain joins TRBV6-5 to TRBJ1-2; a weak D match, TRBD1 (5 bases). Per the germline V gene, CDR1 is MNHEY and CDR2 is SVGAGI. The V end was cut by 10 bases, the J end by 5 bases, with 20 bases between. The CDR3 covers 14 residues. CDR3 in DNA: TGTGCCACGCTAGGGGCAGCGGAATCGTATGGCTACACCTTC. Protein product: CATLGAAESYGYTF.

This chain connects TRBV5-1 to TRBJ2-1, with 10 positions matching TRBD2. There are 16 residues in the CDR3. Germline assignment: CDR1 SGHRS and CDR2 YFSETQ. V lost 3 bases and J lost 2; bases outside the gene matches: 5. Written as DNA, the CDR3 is TGCGCCAGCAGCTATGGTAGCGGGGGGCCCTACAATGAGCAGTTCTTC. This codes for CASSYGSGGPYNEQFF. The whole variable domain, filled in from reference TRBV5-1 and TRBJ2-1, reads KAGVTQTPRYLIKTRGQQVTLSCSPISGHRSVSWYQQTPGQGLQFLFEYFSETQRNKGNFPGRFSGRQFSNSRSEMNVSTLELGDSALYLCASSYGSGGPYNEQFFGPGTRLTVL.

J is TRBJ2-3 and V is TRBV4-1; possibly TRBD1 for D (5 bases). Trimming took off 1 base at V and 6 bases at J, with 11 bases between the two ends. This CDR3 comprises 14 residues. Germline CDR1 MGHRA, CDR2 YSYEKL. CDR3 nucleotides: TGCGCCAGCAGCCAAGTGGGGCAACGGGATACGCAGTATTTT. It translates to CASSQVGQRDTQYF.